The 27 T cell receptor beta chains below were found in one sample sequenced in a study of patients and donors after allogeneic stem cell transplantation. Using its own MiXCR run on the RT-PCR reads, TCRdb lists one record per CDR3 protein. The table shows roughly 960,000 distinct CDR3 sequences, with roughly 18% occurring only once. Sequenced input: blood, either unsorted or a sorted T cell fraction (not recorded which). The receptors shown here come from a human donor who was either an allogeneic HSCT recipient or a stem cell or donor lymphocyte infusion donor (not recorded which). It is not recorded whose cells these are; they may come from a transplant donor.

The chain links TRBV2 to TRBJ2-5, with 7 bases aligning to TRBD1. V lost 6 bases and J lost 1; bases outside the gene matches: 8. The CDR3 totals 15 residues. The germline V gene encodes CDR1 SNHLY and CDR2 FYNNEI. CDR3 region: CASSWTGSPQETQYF. The CDR3 bases are TGTGCCAGCAGCTGGACAGGATCCCCCCAAGAGACCCAGTACTTC.

The genes are TRBV11-1 and TRBJ2-6; D is tentatively TRBD1 or TRBD2 (5 bases each). Trimming took 6 bases from V and 0 from J, leaving 21 bases between them. Germline CDR1 SGHAT, CDR2 FQDESV (reference sequence). The CDR3 runs to 19 residues. The CDR3 bases are TGTGCCAGCAGTCTAAGGGGATCGGGACGGACCTCTGGGGCCAACGTCCTGACTTTC. Its protein is CASSLRGSGRTSGANVLTF.

The chain employs TRBV5-6 and TRBJ2-1, with D maybe TRBD1 (7 bases). The germline gives CDR1 SGHDT, CDR2 YYEEEE. Trimming removed 3 bases from V and 4 bases from J, with 20 bases in between. This CDR3 has 17 amino acids. This chain's CDR3 is CASSSGDREWLYNEQFF. CDR3 DNA sequence: TGTGCCAGCAGCTCGGGAGACAGGGAATGGCTTTACAATGAGCAGTTCTTC.

This clonotype was recorded at least ten times. The chain couples TRBV6-4 to TRBJ2-2; D is tentatively TRBD1 or TRBD2 (5 bases each). Germline loops: CDR1 MRHNA, CDR2 SNTAGT. V shed 2 bases and J shed 3 bases, with 7 bases lying between them. The CDR3 loop spans 14 amino acids. CDR3 nucleotides: TGTGCCAGCAGTGACCGAGGGGACACCGGGGAGCTGTTTTTT. Its protein is CASSDRGDTGELFF.

The CDR3 loop reads CASSPQVVGGEGSYEQYF. The CDR3 DNA follows: TGCGCCAGCAGCCCCCAGGTAGTAGGCGGGGAGGGGTCCTACGAGCAGTACTTC. The chain links TRBV4-3 to TRBJ2-7; 7 nucleotides align to TRBD2. This CDR3 has 18 amino acids. Per the germline V gene, CDR1 is LGHNA and CDR2 is YSLEER. J gave up 1 base and V 4 bases, and 16 bases lay outside the gene matches.

The chain employs TRBV29-1 and TRBJ2-2; D remains ambiguous. The ends were cut back, 7 bases at V and 1 base at J, with 16 bases in the middle. The V gene's germline CDR1 is SQVTM and CDR2 ANQGSEA. This CDR3 contains 15 residues. CDR3: CSAAPSGQNTGELFF. CDR3 DNA sequence: TGCAGCGCCGCCCCGAGTGGGCAGAACACCGGGGAGCTGTTTTTT.

Only a few counts were recorded for this clonotype. This chain uses TRBV29-1 with TRBJ2-3, with 7 bases lining up with TRBD1. This CDR3 has 13 residues. Germline V CDR1 and CDR2: SQVTM, ANQGSEA. The V and J ends lost 7 bases and 2 bases, in that order; junction bases with no gene match: 6. Here the CDR3 DNA reads TGCAGCGGTACCGGGACAGTCACAGATACGCAGTATTTT. Translation: CSGTGTVTDTQYF.

The chain joins TRBV5-6 to TRBJ1-4, with D unresolved. The CDR3 sequence is 17 residues long. V lost 1 base to trimming and J lost 0 bases, with 13 bases between them. Germline V lookup: CDR1 SGHDT, CDR2 YYEEEE. The CDR3 sequence is CASSLLDGKATNEKLFF. As DNA, the CDR3 is TGTGCCAGCAGCTTGTTGGACGGCAAAGCAACTAATGAAAAACTGTTTTTT.

This clonotype has more than one count but fewer than ten. The gene calls are TRBV4-1 and TRBJ1-1, with D hard to call. Germline CDR1 and CDR2: MGHRA and YSYEKL. This CDR3 spans 15 amino acids. Trimming left V 1 base short and J 4 bases short, with 13 bases between. In nucleotides, the CDR3 is TGCGCCAGCAGCCAAGTGAGGACGGTTGGCACTGAAGCTTTCTTT. This encodes CASSQVRTVGTEAFF.

This chain uses TRBV7-9 with TRBJ2-1; no clear D. V gave up 6 bases and J gave up 5 bases, with 5 bases separating them. The CDR3 has 11 amino acids. The V gene's germline CDR1 is SEHNR and CDR2 FQNEAQ (reference sequence). The CDR3 protein is CASRYNNEQFF. CDR3 nucleotides: TGTGCCAGCAGGTACAACAATGAGCAGTTCTTC.

There are a few counts of this clonotype. The rearrangement links TRBV5-4 to TRBJ2-7; the D is unclear. The length of the CDR3 is 16 residues. Germline V gives CDR1 SGHNT, CDR2 YYREEE (reference sequence). V was cut by 0 bases and J by 5 bases, with 18 bases left in between. The DNA for the CDR3 is TGTGCCAGCAGCTTGGACCTGAGCTCCTCTCTGGACGAGCAGTACTTC. This translates into CASSLDLSSSLDEQYF. Full variable domain (outside the CDR3, taken from reference TRBV5-4 and TRBJ2-7): ETGVTQSPTHLIKTRGQQVTLRCSSQSGHNTVSWYQQALGQGPQFIFQYYREEENGRGNFPPRFSGLQFPNYSSELNVNALELDDSALYLCASSLDLSSSLDEQYFGPGTRLTVT.

This clonotype was detected only a few times. The chain recombines TRBV7-6 with TRBJ2-3; D perhaps matches TRBD1 (6 bases). The CDR3 is 13 residues long. Germline V gene sequence: CDR1 SGHVS, CDR2 FNYEAQ. Between the trimmed V and J ends, which lost 7 bases and 4 bases, there was a span of 12 bases. DNA for the CDR3: TGTGCCAGCAACAGGGCGGTTTCAGATACGCAGTATTTT. This gives the protein CASNRAVSDTQYF.

The genes are TRBV30 and TRBJ2-1, with D perhaps TRBD1 (6 bases). The CDR3 is made up of 13 amino acids. Trimming cost V 3 bases and J 4 bases, with 10 bases left between them. Germline assignment: CDR1 GTSNPN and CDR2 SVGIG (reference sequence). The CDR3 loop is CAWRFTGYNEQFF. Written as DNA, the CDR3 is TGTGCCTGGAGATTTACAGGGTACAATGAGCAGTTCTTC. The entire variable domain, with the rest obtained from reference TRBV30 and TRBJ2-1, is as follows: SQTIHQWPATLVQPVGSPLSLECTVEGTSNPNLYWYRQAAGRGLQLLFYSVGIGQISSEVPQNLSASRPQDRQFILSSKKLLLSDSGFYLCAWRFTGYNEQFFGPGTRLTVL.

The table lists this clonotype with a few counts. The V call is TRBV12-3 or TRBV12-4, the J call TRBJ1-5; TRBD1 agrees at 8 bases. Trimming removed 7 bases from V and 15 bases from J; junction bases left unmatched: 11. CDR3 length: 12 amino acids. The chain's CDR3 is CASTQGTGRGHF. The CDR3 DNA follows: TGTGCCAGCACACAAGGGACAGGACGGGGGCATTTT.

In its sample, this clonotype was seen many times. This chain connects TRBV10-3 to TRBJ1-1; no clear D. CDR3 size: 13 residues. Deletions cut 4 bases from V and 4 bases from J, with 10 bases between. CDR1 is ENHRY and CDR2 is SYGVKD in the germline V gene. CDR3 DNA sequence: TGTGCCATCAGTGCGTCGTGGGTCACTGAAGCTTTCTTT. Its protein is CAISASWVTEAFF.

There are a few counts of this clonotype. The genes are TRBV7-8 and TRBJ2-5; D is possibly TRBD1 (6 bases). The CDR3 contains 16 residues. Per the germline V gene, CDR1 is SGHVS and CDR2 is FQNEAQ. V was clipped by 0 bases and J by 1 base, with 12 bases between them. CDR3 DNA: TGTGCCAGCAGCTTAGCGTCCCAGGGGTTCCAAGAGACCCAGTACTTC. Protein sequence: CASSLASQGFQETQYF.

This clonotype has more than one count but fewer than ten. The chain couples TRBV12-3 or TRBV12-4 to TRBJ2-3, with D possibly called TRBD1 or TRBD2 (5 bases each). This CDR3 is 13 amino acids long. V dropped 4 bases and J dropped 5 bases, with 10 bases sitting between them. The DNA of the CDR3 is TGTGCCAGCAGTTCCTATGGGGGAGATACGCAGTATTTT. Translation gives CASSSYGGDTQYF.

The table lists this clonotype with a few counts. This chain's CDR3 is CSARGDSGPSYGYTF. Here the CDR3 DNA reads TGCAGTGCTAGGGGGGACAGCGGTCCCTCCTATGGCTACACCTTC. The chain employs TRBV20-1 and TRBJ1-2, with TRBD1 identical over 7 bases. The CDR3 spans 15 residues. Trimming took 3 bases from V and 4 from J; bases not matched to a gene: 11. CDR1 is DFQATT and CDR2 is SNEGSKA in the germline V gene (reference sequence).

This clonotype was found a few times. The chain carries TRBV25-1 and TRBJ1-1; no clear D gene. V was clipped by 1 base and J by 11 bases, with 5 bases between them. CDR3 size: 10 residues. CDR1 is MGHDK and CDR2 is SYGVNS in the germline V gene. The CDR3 here is CASSESLAFF. CDR3 sequence (DNA): TGTGCCAGCAGTGAATCCTTGGCTTTCTTT.

V gene TRBV27 combines with J gene TRBJ1-1; possibly TRBD1 for D (5 bases). The CDR3 loop spans 11 amino acids. CDR1 and CDR2 from the germline V gene are MNHEY and SMNVEV (reference sequence). V was trimmed by 6 bases and J by 11 bases, leaving 13 bases between them. CDR3 residues: CASRGDGVAFF. In DNA form, the CDR3 reads TGTGCCAGCAGGGGGGACGGCGTGGCTTTCTTT.

V usage is TRBV12-3 or TRBV12-4 and J usage is TRBJ2-5; D call uncertain. The CDR3 length is 12 residues. The V gene lost 4 bases and the J gene lost 4 bases, with 7 bases spanning the gap. CDR3 sequence: CASSSIIETQYF. CDR3 DNA sequence: TGTGCCAGCAGTTCTATTATAGAGACCCAGTACTTC.

The rearrangement joins TRBV11-2 to TRBJ2-5; D call uncertain. Germline assignment: CDR1 SGHAT and CDR2 FQNNGV. The CDR3 has 13 amino acids. Trimming removed 4 bases at V and 1 base at J, with 7 bases between. As DNA, the CDR3 is TGTGCCAGCAGCTCATCCCCCCAAGAGACCCAGTACTTC. It translates to CASSSSPQETQYF.

The V and J genes are TRBV19 and TRBJ1-2, with no clear D. The CDR3 has 14 residues. Germline CDR1 and CDR2: LNHDA and SQIVND (reference sequence). Trimming removed 2 bases from V and 4 bases from J, with 11 bases in between. CDR3 coding DNA: TGTGCCAGTAGTATATTATCAGGCTCCTATGGCTACACCTTC. Translating it yields CASSILSGSYGYTF. Filled out from reference TRBV19 and TRBJ1-2, the complete variable domain reads DGGITQSPKYLFRKEGQNVTLSCEQNLNHDAMYWYRQDPGQGLRLIYYSQIVNDFQKGDIAEGYSVSREKKESFPLTVTSAQKNPTAFYLCASSILSGSYGYTFGSGTRLTVV.

This clonotype was counted between two and nine times. The rearrangement uses TRBV6-2 or TRBV6-3 and TRBJ2-3; 8 bases fit TRBD2. Germline lookup yields CDR1 MNHEY and CDR2 SVGEGT. The V and J ends lost 4 bases and 7 bases, in that order; junction bases with no gene match: 4. The length of the CDR3 is 13 residues. This chain's CDR3 is CASSLIAGHTQYF. DNA of the CDR3: TGTGCCAGCAGTTTGATAGCGGGGCATACGCAGTATTTT.

This clonotype was seen a handful of times. The chain carries TRBV7-9 and TRBJ1-1, with D perhaps matching TRBD1 (6 bases). This CDR3 region has 12 residues. The germline V and J ends were trimmed by 4 bases and 8 bases, with 11 bases remaining between them. Germline V gene data show CDR1 as SEHNR and CDR2 as FQNEAQ (reference sequence). DNA for the CDR3: TGTGCCAGCAGCTATGCAGGGGCAGAAGCTTTCTTT. Encoded protein: CASSYAGAEAFF.

The CDR3 nucleotides read TGTGCCATCAGAGGGGGCCTCTCCTACAATGAGCAGTTCTTC. Its translation: CAIRGGLSYNEQFF. The chain combines TRBV10-3 with TRBJ2-1, with 7 bases aligning to TRBD1. The CDR3 is 14 residues long. The J segment lost 0 bases and the V segment lost 6 bases, leaving 2 bases of the junction unmatched. Germline V gene sequence: CDR1 ENHRY, CDR2 SYGVKD.

The CDR3 here is CASSQDPDSARGNYGYTF. The CDR3 coding sequence is TGTGCCAGCAGCCAAGATCCCGACTCTGCCAGGGGAAACTATGGCTACACCTTC. The chain recombines TRBV4-2 with TRBJ1-2; D may be TRBD1 (6 bases). Germline V lookup: CDR1 LGHNA, CDR2 YNFKEQ. V lost 0 bases to trimming and J lost 2 bases, with 19 bases between them. CDR3 length: 18 amino acids.